Listed below are T cell receptor beta chains from one sample, sequenced in a study of neurological immune-mediated disorders. MiXCR, run by TCRdb on the 5' RACE reads, gives a single entry per CDR3 protein. The sample contains 65,000 to 95,000 distinct CDR3 sequences, around 4.6% of which appear only once. The sequenced sample was PBMCs. These receptors originate from a woman aged 25 to 45 with multiple sclerosis. Each CDR3 is given with its conserved first and last residue. A D gene is named only where the DNA matches it firmly. Rows give clone size only sometimes, using once, few, many, or a class for an expanded clone.

. . TRBJ1-5 TRBV20-1 TGCAGTGCGATAAGGTCAGGAGTTCATCAGCCCCAGCATTTT CSAIRSGVHQPQHF
few TRBD2 TRBJ2-5 TRBV5-5 TGTGCCAGCAGCTTGCCTAGCGGGGGGGCAAAGGAGACCCAGTACTTC CASSLPSGGAKETQYF
many . TRBJ1-5 TRBV20-1 TGCAGTGCTAGAGAGTATAGCAATCAGCCCCAGCATTTT CSAREYSNQPQHF
many . TRBJ2-1 TRBV4-2 TGTGCCAGCAGCCAAGGGGGGGACGCTTACAATGAGCAGTTCTTC CASSQGGDAYNEQFF
few . TRBJ2-1 TRBV3-1 TGTGCCAGCAGCCATGTTACAGGGTATACCCACAATGAGCAGTTCTTC CASSHVTGYTHNEQFF
many . TRBJ1-1 TRBV4-1 TGCGCCAGCAGCCAAGATCGTGGGACGGTTGACACTGAAGCTTTCTTT CASSQDRGTVDTEAFF
many . TRBJ2-5 TRBV7-2 TGTGCCAGCAGCTTAGGCGGGGCCAATCTAGGGGAGACCCAGTACTTC CASSLGGANLGETQYF
. . TRBJ2-3 TRBV29-1 TGCAGCGTTGGGAGCGCGGCGGGCTCAGATACGCAGTATTTT CSVGSAAGSDTQYF
. . TRBJ1-1 TRBV4-1 TGCGCCAGCAGCCAAGACGGTCGGGGGAACACTGAAGCTTTCTTT CASSQDGRGNTEAFF
many . TRBJ1-5 TRBV20-1 TGCAGTGCTAGTACTAACAGGAATAGCAATCAGCCCCAGCATTTT CSASTNRNSNQPQHF
many . TRBJ1-2 TRBV5-6 TGTGCCAGCAGCTACCCGACACGAACGAATGGCTACACCTTC CASSYPTRTNGYTF
many TRBD2 TRBJ2-2 TRBV12-3/TRBV12-4 TGTGCCAGCAATCACGGGACTAGCGGGGGAATCCCGAACACCGGGGAGCTGTTTTTT CASNHGTSGGIPNTGELFF
many . TRBJ1-1 TRBV20-1 TGCAGTGCTAGTGGGGCAGGGTTGAACACTGAAGCTTTCTTT CSASGAGLNTEAFF
. . TRBJ2-1 TRBV14 TGTGCCAGCAGCCTTCGACACCCTCCCAATGAGCAGTTCTTC CASSLRHPPNEQFF
. . TRBJ1-5 TRBV6-6 TGTGCCAGCAGTTACCTGGAGGCTCAGCCCCAGCATTTT CASSYLEAQPQHF
many . TRBJ2-1 TRBV10-1 TGCGCCAGCAGTGCTGGGACTTCGAGCTCCTACAATGAGCAGTTCTTC CASSAGTSSSYNEQFF
few . TRBJ1-4 TRBV27 TGTGCCAGCGAGGGCTTCCCAACTAATGAAAAACTGTTTTTT CASEGFPTNEKLFF
many . TRBJ1-5 TRBV7-8 TGTGCCAGCACCCGAGACCCGGGGGGCAATCAGCCCCAGCATTTT CASTRDPGGNQPQHF
many TRBD1 TRBJ2-7 TRBV6-5 TGTGCCAGCAGGTCCATGGACAGGGGCTCCTACGAGCAGTACTTC CASRSMDRGSYEQYF
many . TRBJ2-3 TRBV15 TGTGCCACCAGCCCAATACCGGGGGGCCATACGCAGTATTTT CATSPIPGGHTQYF
few . TRBJ1-2 TRBV5-1 TGCGCCAGCAGGGGCGGACGGGGACTCAACAACTATGGCTACACCTTC CASRGGRGLNNYGYTF
. TRBD1 TRBJ1-4 TRBV5-6 TGTGCCAGCAGCCCGGCGGGACAGGGCGGTCGTGAAAAACTGTTTTTT CASSPAGQGGREKLFF
many . TRBJ1-1 TRBV3-1 TGTGCCAGCAGCCATGGGCAGGGGTACACTGAAGCTTTCTTT CASSHGQGYTEAFF
many TRBD2 TRBJ2-1 TRBV6-5 TGTGCCAGCAGTTACTCGACCCCGGGACTAGCGAAAAATGAGCAGTTCTTC CASSYSTPGLAKNEQFF
many TRBD2 TRBJ2-7 TRBV4-1 TGCGCCAGCAGCCAAGCTGGGGCGGGAGGGGGTCTGGACGAGCAGTACTTC CASSQAGAGGGLDEQYF
few TRBD1 TRBJ2-3 TRBV12-3/TRBV12-4 TGTGCCAGCAGTGCAACCGGGACAGCCACAGATACGCAGTATTTT CASSATGTATDTQYF
many . TRBJ2-3 TRBV5-1 TGCGCCAGCAGCCACAATCCCGGGACCCCACTGGATACGCAGTATTTT CASSHNPGTPLDTQYF
many TRBD2 TRBJ2-1 TRBV5-1 TGCGCCAGCAGCTTGGCAACGGGGGGCTACAATGAGCAGTTCTTC CASSLATGGYNEQFF
few TRBD1 TRBJ2-5 TRBV20-1 TGCAGTGCTAGACCCGGGACAGCACAAGAGACCCAGTACTTC CSARPGTAQETQYF
many TRBD1 TRBJ2-7 TRBV20-1 TGCAGTGCTAGAGACGATGGACAGGGGGCCTACGAGCAGTACTTC CSARDDGQGAYEQYF
many . TRBJ2-4 TRBV5-1 TGCGCCAGCAGCTTGGCGGCGGGGGCCAAAAACATTCAGTACTTC CASSLAAGAKNIQYF
many . TRBJ2-7 TRBV20-1 TGCAGTGCTAGCGAGGATTTGGGGTGGGGGAGCTCCTACGAGCAGTACTTC CSASEDLGWGSSYEQYF
few . TRBJ1-2 TRBV5-1 TGCGCCAGCAGCGCAGGGAGCACCTATGGCTACACCTTC CASSAGSTYGYTF
many TRBD2 TRBJ2-1 TRBV5-1 TGCGCCAGCTCTCGGCGGGGGGGCTACAATGAGCAGTTCTTC CASSRRGGYNEQFF
few . TRBJ2-4 TRBV7-8 TGTGCCAGCAGCCCCGAAGCCGGGGTTGGGGGAAACATTCAGTACTTC CASSPEAGVGGNIQYF
many TRBD1 TRBJ1-1 TRBV15 TGTGCCACCAGCTTGGACAGGGGAGTAACCACTGAAGCTTTCTTT CATSLDRGVTTEAFF
many TRBD2 TRBJ2-3 TRBV28 TGTGCCAGCAGTCCCCTAGCGGGAAAGGGCACAGATACGCAGTATTTT CASSPLAGKGTDTQYF
. TRBD1 TRBJ1-2 TRBV20-1 TGCAGTGCCGGACAGGGTGGCTATGGCTACACCTTC CSAGQGGYGYTF
few . TRBJ2-1 TRBV5-1 TGCGCCAGCAGCCCCGGGCCACCTCATGAGCAGTTCTTC CASSPGPPHEQFF
many . TRBJ2-3 TRBV5-1 TGCGCCAGCAGCGCGGACCTTGGCACAGATACGCAGTATTTT CASSADLGTDTQYF
few TRBD1 TRBJ2-6 TRBV20-1 TGCAGTGCTTTGGGACAGAGCTCTGGGGCCAACGTCCTGACTTTC CSALGQSSGANVLTF
many . TRBJ2-5 TRBV5-1 TGCGCCAGCAGCCTCCGGGACAACCAAGAGACCCAGTACTTC CASSLRDNQETQYF
few . TRBJ2-5 TRBV12-3/TRBV12-4 TGTGCCAGCAGTTACCCCGGTTCGGCGACCCAGTACTTC CASSYPGSATQYF